This T cell receptor beta chain was identified during a study of CD8+ T cells in alopecia areata (dated by TCRdb to between 2018 and 2020). Regarding the complete study: Treated patients were enrolled in an open-label pilot trial of oral tofacitinib at 5 to 10 mg twice daily for moderate-to-severe alopecia areata. Tofacitinib was administered for 6 to 18 months, and 6 months of follow-up off drug were then conducted to assess delayed response and recurrence. immunoSEQ multiplex PCR using 35 Vbeta forward primers and 13 Jbeta reverse primers was used to amplify TCRbeta CDR3 regions. To study T cell clonal expansion in alopecia areata, the researchers applied high-throughput TCRbeta sequencing to both the C3H/HeJ mouse model and human patients. RNA came from the PAXgene miRNA kit for fixed scalp, the miRNeasy kit for PBMCs, and the RNeasy kit for mouse skin. Biopsies were taken from tofacitinib-treated patients at baseline and at 4 and 24 weeks of treatment, and a later scalp biopsy was taken in several of the tofacitinib-treated patients. In humans, TCRbeta sequencing was performed on scalp tissue and on sorted CD4+ and CD8+ peripheral blood T cells from healthy controls and from patients with patchy or totalis/universalis alopecia areata. The SALT score, which quantifies the percentage of affected scalp surface area, was used to measure disease severity in treated patients. Clonality in the scalp was compared among normal scalp (n=4), patchy alopecia areata scalp (n=8), and alopecia totalis/universalis scalp (n=8). What the research found in general, with its limitations: During tofacitinib treatment, many expanded lesional clones stuck around in both scalp and blood, and this persistence may partly explain why relapse happens after treatment is stopped. Compared with mice, TCR sequences shared between patients were less clear, possibly partly because of HLA diversity across the patient population. Because the treated cohort was small and included a single nonresponder, larger studies are needed to assess links between baseline CD8+ expansion and response. Tofacitinib significantly lowered scalp clonality and the number of expanded CD8+ clones among the top 100 scalp clones. Unlike mouse skin, where gammadelta T cells dominate, normal human skin contains resident alphabeta T cells that get sequenced too, which complicates analysis of the scalp TCR repertoire. Higher clonality and more expanded CD8+ clones were observed in lesional scalp than in normal scalp, particularly in alopecia totalis/universalis, a finding suggestive of antigenic drive.

Preparation of the library involved the immunoSEQ multiplex PCR assay. RNA was extracted from all samples and reverse transcribed into cDNA as template for TCR sequencing. First-strand cDNA was synthesized with SuperScript III using a 2:1 mix of oligo-dT and random hexamers. Amplification bias was assessed with a synthetic immune receptor repertoire, and residual bias was removed computationally. In the original analysis: After raw reads were preprocessed to remove errors, the CDR3 was defined following IMGT conventions as running from the conserved cysteine to phenylalanine. To get clonality, Shannon entropy was normalized by log2 of the number of productive unique TCRs and the result was subtracted from 1. Whether scalp clones were CD4 or CD8 was inferred by matching scalp TCRbeta sequences against CD4 and CD8 repertoires sorted from blood. The immuneACCESS repertoire file appears here via TCRdb, limited to in-frame rearrangements. These files lack a portion of the clones; in checked studies, under half of the deficit traces to unresolved V genes, and the cause of the others is not known. V, J and clone size were drawn from that table, and D and trimming were deduced from the DNA. Present in this sample are more than 150,000 clones, around 56% of which were seen just once. Jointly, the top ten make up about 3% of the sample.

Trimming accounts for 5 bases at V and 9 bases at J, while the number of junction bases matched to no gene is 4. In the germline V gene, CDR1 corresponds to SQVTM and CDR2 to ANQGSEA. Counted from cysteine to phenylalanine, this CDR3 has 13 amino acids. CDR3 DNA is the only sequence kept; it has 39 bases, read in frame from the first base. The meaning of the sample's time point label: more than 3 weeks on oral tofacitinib. The sample's treatment or condition label, decoded: oral pan-JAK inhibitor, 5-10 mg twice daily. Peripheral blood and lesional scalp punch biopsies were obtained from patients with alopecia areata. PBMCs were separated by density centrifugation and stained for CD3, CD4 and CD8, after which CD4+ and CD8+ T cells were sorted on a FACSAria. This clone was observed a single time. Its antigen is currently not known. The record has no base qualities; no much larger clone is one base away.

Source: CD4+ T cells sorted from blood, taken at week 4, from a patient treated with tofacitinib. The chain was built from TRBV29-1 and TRBJ1-6; 10 junctional bases match TRBD1. The clonotype comes from a human donor with alopecia areata. The DNA reads as follows: TGCAGCGTTATTGGGGACAGGGGTTCACCCCTCCACTTT. The translation is CSVIGDRGSPLHF.